Listed below are T cell receptor beta chains from one sample, sequenced in a study of blood T cells in healthy people across ages. TCRdb processed the 5' RACE reads anew with MiXCR; each CDR3 protein has one entry. Among about 900,000 distinct CDR3 sequences listed, around two thirds were seen once. Material for sequencing was blood. The receptors originated from a man aged 25 to 45 in good health. Both conserved end residues are part of each CDR3. D genes are given only for firm matches. Where a row states a size, it is once, few, many or the class of an expanded clone; other rows omit it.

j_call	clone_size	d_call	v_call	cdr3_nt	cdr3_aa
TRBJ1-2	few	NA	TRBV6-5	TGTGCCAGCAGTTACGGCGGGGGATATGGCTACACCTTC	CASSYGGGYGYTF
TRBJ2-3	NA	NA	TRBV20-1	TGCAGTGCTAGAGATCTCCCTAGCAACCCTTACGATACGCAGTATTTT	CSARDLPSNPYDTQYF
TRBJ2-1	NA	TRBD2	TRBV29-1	TGCAGCGTTGAAGATCAAGCGGGAAATGAGCAGTTCTTC	CSVEDQAGNEQFF
TRBJ2-1	few	NA	TRBV28	TGTGCCAGCAGTTCCCCCGTGAAAACCGGGACAAGTCCGTTCTTC	CASSSPVKTGTSPFF
TRBJ2-6	few	NA	TRBV4-2	TGTGCCAGCAGCCAAGACCCTGCGGGGATATACTCTGGGGCCAACGTCCTGACTTTC	CASSQDPAGIYSGANVLTF
TRBJ2-7	few	TRBD2	TRBV20-1	TGCAGTGCTAGGCCCCCTAGCGGGAACTACGAGCAGTACTTC	CSARPPSGNYEQYF
TRBJ1-5	NA	NA	TRBV7-2	TGTGCCAGCAGCTCTTTCCTAGCGGGGGGGCGCGAGCATTTT	CASSSFLAGGREHF
TRBJ1-1	NA	NA	TRBV5-1	TGCGCCAGCAGCTTCCCCGGGCAAATGGCTGAAGCTTTCTTT	CASSFPGQMAEAFF
TRBJ2-4	few	TRBD1	TRBV7-2	TGTGCCAGCAGCCTGGACAGGGCCGCCAAAAACATTCAGTACTTC	CASSLDRAAKNIQYF
TRBJ2-1	NA	TRBD2	TRBV27	TGTGCCAGCAGTTCCCTTGCGGGGGGGTCTGAGCAGTTCTTC	CASSSLAGGSEQFF
TRBJ2-7	NA	TRBD2	TRBV6-6	TGTGCCAGCAGTTACCGGGGGGGTGTCTACGAGCAGTACTTC	CASSYRGGVYEQYF
TRBJ1-1	NA	NA	TRBV3-1	TGTGCCAGCAGCCTTTGGGACGGCCCGAACACTGAAGCTTTCTTT	CASSLWDGPNTEAFF
TRBJ2-1	few	TRBD2	TRBV29-1	TGCAGCGTTGATATCGGGGGGGCCGGGGATGAGCAGTTCTTC	CSVDIGGAGDEQFF
TRBJ2-5	few	NA	TRBV6-7	TGTGCCAGCAGTCGAAGGGTAGAGACCCAGTACTTC	CASSRRVETQYF
TRBJ2-3	NA	NA	TRBV9	TGTGCCAGCAGCGGGGGGATCACAAGCACAGATACGCAGTATTTT	CASSGGITSTDTQYF
TRBJ2-7	few	NA	TRBV6-5	TGTGCCAGCAACTTAAGGGGCCCGTCCTACGAGCAGTACTTC	CASNLRGPSYEQYF
TRBJ2-5	NA	NA	TRBV24-1	TGTGCCACCAGTGACGCAAAAGAGACCCAGTACTTC	CATSDAKETQYF
TRBJ2-3	NA	TRBD2	TRBV29-1	TGTTGTGGCGGGGGGGCATCCCCAGATACGCGGTATTTT	CCGGGASPDTRYF
TRBJ2-7	NA	TRBD1	TRBV7-2	TGTGCCAGCAGCCGGGACGGACAGGATATCGAGCAGTACTTC	CASSRDGQDIEQYF
TRBJ1-6	NA	NA	TRBV7-2	TGTGCCAGCAAAGAAGGGAGCTCCTATAATTCACCCCTCCACTTT	CASKEGSSYNSPLHF
TRBJ2-7	NA	TRBD2	TRBV14	TGTGCCAGCAGCCAAGGGGGGACTAGCTCCTACGAGCAGTACTTC	CASSQGGTSSYEQYF
TRBJ1-5	few	TRBD1	TRBV4-2	TGTGCCAGCAGCCGAGAACCAGGGACAGGGATCAATCAGCCCCAGCATTTT	CASSREPGTGINQPQHF
TRBJ2-3	NA	NA	TRBV9	TGTGCCAGCAGCGTAGGGGCTTCAGCCACAGATACGCAGTATTTT	CASSVGASATDTQYF
TRBJ1-4	NA	TRBD1	TRBV7-8	TGTGCCAGCAGCTTAGTGGGACAGGGGTTCGAGGAAAAACTGTTTTTT	CASSLVGQGFEEKLFF
TRBJ2-1	NA	TRBD1	TRBV10-3	TGTGCCATCGGGAGAGGACAGGTCTACAATGAGCAGTTCTTC	CAIGRGQVYNEQFF
TRBJ2-6	NA	NA	TRBV20-1	TGCAGTGCCCCTCGCGGAGGTTCTCTCTCTGGGGCCAACGTCCTGACTTTC	CSAPRGGSLSGANVLTF
TRBJ1-2	NA	TRBD1	TRBV2	TGTGCCAGCAGCCGGGACAGATACTATGGCTACACCTTC	CASSRDRYYGYTF
TRBJ1-2	NA	NA	TRBV6-2/TRBV6-3	TGTGCCAGCAGCCCTGGGGAAGGTGGCTACACCTTC	CASSPGEGGYTF
TRBJ2-7	NA	TRBD1	TRBV6-6	TGTGCCAGCAACAACAGGGACAGTAACCCCTACGAGCAGTACTTC	CASNNRDSNPYEQYF
TRBJ2-3	NA	NA	TRBV5-1	TGCGCCAGCAGCCGCAGGTATTCAGATACGCAGTATTTT	CASSRRYSDTQYF
TRBJ1-5	few	NA	TRBV20-1	TGCAGTGCTAGTAGGGGATACAATCAGCCCCAGCATTTT	CSASRGYNQPQHF
TRBJ2-1	NA	TRBD2	TRBV11-3	TGTGCCAGCAGTGGGGGGGGGATGGCGAATGAGCAGTTCTTC	CASSGGGMANEQFF
TRBJ2-1	NA	TRBD2	TRBV11-2	TGTGCCAGCAGCTTAGTTTGGCTAGCGGGGGGCTCCTACAATGAGCAGTTCTTC	CASSLVWLAGGSYNEQFF
TRBJ1-2	NA	NA	TRBV20-1	TGCAGTGCTCGGACGGGCAACTATGGCTACACCTTC	CSARTGNYGYTF
TRBJ2-4	NA	NA	TRBV7-9	TGTGCCAGCAGCCGACCATACCCACAGGACAGCTTGCGGATTCAGTACTTC	CASSRPYPQDSLRIQYF
TRBJ1-1	once	NA	TRBV6-2/TRBV6-3	TGTGCCACCTGTTTCGGAAACACTGAAGCTTTCTTT	CATCFGNTEAFF
TRBJ2-1	NA	NA	TRBV6-2/TRBV6-3	TGTGCCAGCACAGGGCCCGGGACGGGTTACAATGAGCAGTTCTTC	CASTGPGTGYNEQFF
TRBJ2-3	NA	NA	TRBV24-1	TGTGCCACCAGTGACCCGGACTCGGTTACAGATACGCAGTATTTT	CATSDPDSVTDTQYF
TRBJ2-1	NA	NA	TRBV27	TGTGCCAGCAGGATGGGTAGTGGCGGGAATGAGCAGTTCTTC	CASRMGSGGNEQFF
TRBJ2-1	NA	TRBD1	TRBV6-1	TGTGCCAGCAGTGAAGAGGGACAGGCCTACAATGAGCAGTTCTTC	CASSEEGQAYNEQFF
TRBJ2-6	once	NA	TRBV6-4	TGTGCCAGCAGTGACTCGATCGAATCTGGGGCCAACGTCCTGACTTTC	CASSDSIESGANVLTF
TRBJ2-7	NA	NA	TRBV5-1	TGCGCCAGCAGCTTTAATGGGCAAAACGGGTACGAGCAGTACTTC	CASSFNGQNGYEQYF
TRBJ1-5	NA	NA	TRBV28	TGTGCCAGCACCCCGGACGGGAATCAGCCCCAGCATTTT	CASTPDGNQPQHF
TRBJ1-2	NA	NA	TRBV28	TGTGCCAGCAGTTTACCTGGACAGAGCTATGGCTACACCTTC	CASSLPGQSYGYTF
TRBJ2-5	NA	NA	TRBV20-1	TGCAGTGCTGGTTGGACAAATTGGCAAGAGACCCAGTACTTC	CSAGWTNWQETQYF
TRBJ2-7	NA	NA	TRBV5-1	TGTGCCAGCAGCTCGGCTGAGACCTACGAGCAGTACTTC	CASSSAETYEQYF
TRBJ1-6	NA	NA	TRBV20-1	TGCAGTGCTAGAACCGGCTGGAATTCACCCCTCCACTTT	CSARTGWNSPLHF
TRBJ2-7	NA	TRBD1	TRBV15	TGTGCCACCAGCAGAGAGGCCCTGGGACAGGGCTACGAGCAGTACTTC	CATSREALGQGYEQYF
TRBJ1-5	few	NA	TRBV20-1	TGCAGTGCTTGTCCGGCCGCTACGCATCAGCCCCAGCATTTT	CSACPAATHQPQHF
TRBJ2-1	few	NA	TRBV7-9	TGTGCCAGCAGCCCTAGAGGGAGGATCAATGAGCAGTTCTTC	CASSPRGRINEQFF
TRBJ2-3	NA	TRBD2	TRBV20-1	TGCAGTGCTCGGCGGGGGGGTCAGGATACGCAGTATTTT	CSARRGGQDTQYF
TRBJ2-3	NA	TRBD2	TRBV10-3	TGTGCCATCAACGAAGCGGGGGGCGGGGCAGATACGCAGTATTTT	CAINEAGGGADTQYF
TRBJ2-7	NA	TRBD2	TRBV3-1	TGTGCCAGCAGCCAAGGACTAGCCCTCTCCTACGAGCAGTACTTC	CASSQGLALSYEQYF
TRBJ2-1	NA	TRBD1	TRBV9	TGTGCCAGCAGTCCTACCGGGACAGTATACAATGAGCGGTTCTTC	CASSPTGTVYNERFF
TRBJ2-1	NA	NA	TRBV20-1	TGCAGTGCTAGGCGCGCAGGGGGGAATGAGCAGTTCTTC	CSARRAGGNEQFF
TRBJ1-1	NA	NA	TRBV7-9	TGTGCCAGCAGCTTAGCCCGGGTAGAGGCGGACACTGAAGCTTTCTTT	CASSLARVEADTEAFF
TRBJ2-7	NA	NA	TRBV12-3/TRBV12-4	TGTGCCAGCAGTTCGTTTACTGACTACGAGCAGTACTTC	CASSSFTDYEQYF